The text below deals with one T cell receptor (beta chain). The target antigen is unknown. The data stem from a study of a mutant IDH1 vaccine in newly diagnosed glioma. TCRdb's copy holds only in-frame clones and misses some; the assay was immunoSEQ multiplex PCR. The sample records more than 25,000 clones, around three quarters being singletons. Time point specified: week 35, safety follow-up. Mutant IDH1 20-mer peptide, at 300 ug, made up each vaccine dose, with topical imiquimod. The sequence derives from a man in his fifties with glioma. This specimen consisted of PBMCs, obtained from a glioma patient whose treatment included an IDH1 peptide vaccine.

The DNA for the CDR3 is TGTGCCAGCAGCCAATCCCGGGGGGGAGCGGGAGGGCCGGCGTCCTACAATGAGCAGTTCTTC. Translating it yields CASSQSRGGAGGPASYNEQFF. V gene TRBV14 combines with J gene TRBJ2-1; 10 bases align to TRBD2. This CDR3 spans 21 amino acids. Germline V CDR1 and CDR2: SGHDN, FVKESK. J lost 1 base, V lost 2 bases, and 17 bases had no gene match.